The 17 T cell receptor beta chains below all came from one sample that was sequenced in a study of control samples from healthy donors and cancer patients. Data came from immunoSEQ multiplex PCR; TCRdb stores just in-frame clones and leaves some out. The sample consists of about 140,000 clones, about 90% of them appearing once. Sequenced sample: blood. Receptors originate from a man in his late teens or twenties in good health.

This clone was seen a handful of times. V is TRBV29-1 and J is TRBJ2-5, with D possibly matching TRBD1 (6 bases). The CDR3 sequence is 14 residues long. The germline gives CDR1 SQVTM, CDR2 ANQGSEA. V lost 5 bases to trimming and J lost 2 bases, with 15 bases between them. The CDR3 here is CSVLPQGFQETQYF. CDR3 nucleotides: TGCAGCGTTCTCCCCCAGGGGTTTCAAGAGACCCAGTACTTC.

The V call is TRBV4-1, the J call TRBJ1-1; maybe TRBD1 (5 bases). Trimming pared 1 base from V and 2 bases from J, leaving 8 bases between. The germline V gene encodes CDR1 MGHRA and CDR2 YSYEKL. This CDR3 comprises 14 residues. CDR3 nucleotide sequence: TGCGCCAGCAGCCAAGGGGGCGGTAACACTGAAGCTTTCTTT. Translated: CASSQGGGNTEAFF.

This chain uses TRBV18 with TRBJ1-1, with D possibly being TRBD1 (6 bases). The CDR3 is made up of 15 amino acids. Looked up from germline, CDR1 is KGHSH and CDR2 is LQKENI. The ends were cut back, 1 base at V and 2 bases at J, with 11 bases in the middle. This CDR3 reads CASSPRPGANTEAFF. The CDR3 coding sequence is TGTGCCAGCTCACCACGACCAGGGGCTAACACTGAAGCTTTCTTT.

DNA of the CDR3: TGTGCCAGCAGTTACGGGGTAGGTTGGTCGAGCTCCTACAATGAGCAGTTCTTC. It specifies CASSYGVGWSSSYNEQFF. The chain uses TRBV6-2 or TRBV6-3 and TRBJ2-1; D call uncertain. The CDR3 is made up of 18 amino acids. Trimming removed 2 bases from V and 0 bases from J, with 17 bases in between. The germline V gene encodes CDR1 MNHEY and CDR2 SVGEGT.

The CDR3 DNA reads TGTGCCAGCAGCTCCAAGGACAGGGGTGGGGACTATGGCTACACCTTC. It encodes CASSSKDRGGDYGYTF. This chain joins TRBV13 and TRBJ1-2; TRBD1 matches 9 bases. Germline CDR1 PRHDT, CDR2 FYEKMQ (reference sequence). Unmatched junction bases numbered 9, after V lost 4 bases and J lost 3 bases. The CDR3 covers 16 residues.

This chain joins TRBV30 and TRBJ2-2; no definite D call. CDR1 and CDR2 (germline): GTSNPN, SVGIG (reference sequence). The CDR3 spans 14 residues. Trimming shortened V by 0 bases and J by 2 bases, and 7 bases separated the two germline ends. This CDR3 is CAWSVSQNTGELFF. CDR3 coding DNA: TGTGCCTGGAGTGTAAGCCAAAACACCGGGGAGCTGTTTTTT.

This chain connects TRBV19 to TRBJ2-5; 7 bases agree with TRBD1. Germline V gene data show CDR1 as LNHDA and CDR2 as SQIVND (reference sequence). Losses at the gene ends were 6 bases for V and 5 bases for J; bases not matched to a gene: 9. CDR3 size: 14 residues. CDR3 sequence: CASSQTGLRETQYF. CDR3 bases: TGTGCCAGTAGCCAGACAGGGTTGCGGGAGACCCAGTACTTC. The full variable domain, its missing parts supplied by reference TRBV19 and TRBJ2-5, is DGGITQSPKYLFRKEGQNVTLSCEQNLNHDAMYWYRQDPGQGLRLIYYSQIVNDFQKGDIAEGYSVSREKKESFPLTVTSAQKNPTAFYLCASSQTGLRETQYFGPGTRLLVL.

This clone came up once. The V call is TRBV10-3, the J call TRBJ1-2, with D maybe TRBD1 (6 bases). Looked up from germline, CDR1 is ENHRY and CDR2 is SYGVKD. The CDR3 length is 12 residues. CDR3 DNA sequence: TGTGCTTGCTATCAGGGGAACTATGGCTACACCTTC. As protein: CACYQGNYGYTF.

The rearrangement links TRBV2 to TRBJ2-7; D ambiguous. The V and J ends lost 7 bases and 2 bases respectively, with 6 bases between them. The CDR3 length is 11 residues. The V gene's germline CDR1 is SNHLY and CDR2 FYNNEI. CDR3 protein: CASTAAYEQYF. The CDR3 region has the DNA TGTGCCAGCACAGCAGCCTACGAGCAGTACTTC.

As regards this clone: This sample also contains other DNA sequences that code for the same CDR3. The chain recombines TRBV19 with TRBJ2-2, with no clear D. The germline V gene has CDR1 LNHDA and CDR2 SQIVND (reference sequence). With 4 bases removed from V and 5 bases from J, the gap between germline ends came to 8 bases. The CDR3 sequence is 13 residues long. The CDR3 DNA reads TGTGCCAGTAGTACCCTAGGAACCGGGGAGCTGTTTTTT. It is translated as CASSTLGTGELFF.

The J gene is TRBJ1-5, the V gene TRBV2; 9 bases line up with TRBD1. Per the germline V gene, CDR1 is SNHLY and CDR2 is FYNNEI. Trimming at V came to 6 bases and at J to 0 bases, leaving 6 bases not matched to a gene. The CDR3 contains 16 residues. The CDR3 DNA sequence: TGTGCCAGCAGGCCCGGGACAGGGAATAGCAATCAGCCCCAGCATTTT. As protein: CASRPGTGNSNQPQHF.

This chain links TRBV14 with TRBJ2-1, with D possibly matching TRBD1 (6 bases). The CDR3 contains 13 residues. Trimming pared 0 bases from V and 9 bases from J, leaving 9 bases between. Germline V gives CDR1 SGHDN, CDR2 FVKESK. DNA of the CDR3: TGTGCCAGCAGCCAAGAAGGGACACTTGAGCAGTTCTTC. Its translation is CASSQEGTLEQFF. The whole variable domain, remainder taken from reference TRBV14 and TRBJ2-1, is EAGVTQFPSHSVIEKGQTVTLRCDPISGHDNLYWYRRVMGKEIKFLLHFVKESKQDESGMPNNRFLAERTGGTYSTLKVQPAELEDSGVYFCASSQEGTLEQFFGPGTRLTVL.

J is TRBJ2-2 and V is TRBV7-2; maybe TRBD1 (6 bases). Per the germline V gene, CDR1 is SGHTA and CDR2 is FQGNSA. Trimming stripped 5 bases from V and 6 bases from J, with 13 bases between. CDR3 length equals 14 residues. CDR3 sequence reads: CASSQGGTPGELFF. Written as DNA, the CDR3 is TGTGCCAGCAGCCAAGGGGGTACTCCCGGGGAGCTGTTTTTT.

The chain couples TRBV11-2 to TRBJ2-7; TRBD1 matches at 11 bases. The germline V gene encodes CDR1 SGHAT and CDR2 FQNNGV. The CDR3 has 14 amino acids. Trimming at V came to 4 bases and at J to 2 bases, leaving 1 base not matched to a gene. The CDR3 is CASSWTGGPYEQYF. DNA for the CDR3: TGTGCCAGCAGCTGGACAGGGGGCCCCTACGAGCAGTACTTC. The full variable domain, in which reference TRBV11-2 and TRBJ2-7 provide the parts outside the CDR3, is EAGVAQSPRYKIIEKRQSVAFWCNPISGHATLYWYQQILGQGPKLLIQFQNNGVVDDSQLPKDRFSAERLKGVDSTLKIQPAKLEDSAVYLCASSWTGGPYEQYFGPGTRLTVT.

The chain is built from TRBV7-3 and TRBJ2-1, with 7 bases aligning to TRBD1. Unmatched junction bases numbered 7, after V lost 2 bases and J lost 3 bases. The CDR3 is 16 residues long. The V gene's germline CDR1 is SGHTA and CDR2 FQGTGA. CDR3: CASSLHPGTVYNEQFF. CDR3 sequence (DNA): TGTGCCAGCAGCTTACATCCTGGGACAGTCTACAATGAGCAGTTCTTC.

This clone was seen only once. The chain carries TRBV2 and TRBJ2-6, with TRBD1 matching 10 bases. The CDR3 consists of 15 residues. The V gene's germline CDR1 is SNHLY and CDR2 FYNNEI. J lost 6 bases, V lost 6 bases, and 5 bases had no gene match. CDR3 in DNA: TGTGCCAGCAGGGGACAGGGGACAAAGGCCAACGTCCTGACTTTC. Translation: CASRGQGTKANVLTF. Looking up the rest from reference TRBV2 and TRBJ2-6 gives the full variable domain: EPEVTQTPSHQVTQMGQEVILRCVPISNHLYFYWYRQILGQKVEFLVSFYNNEISEKSEIFDDQFSVERPDGSNFTLKIRSTKLEDSAMYFCASRGQGTKANVLTFGAGSRLTVL.

V gene TRBV20-1 combines with J gene TRBJ2-1; either TRBD1 or TRBD2 may supply D (5 bases each). The V gene lost 3 bases and the J gene lost 2 bases, with 8 bases spanning the gap. The CDR3 is 13 amino acids. The germline CDR1 and CDR2 sequences are DFQATT and SNEGSKA (reference sequence). The CDR3 sequence is CSASEGTYNEQFF. In DNA, the CDR3 is TGCAGTGCTAGTGAGGGGACCTACAATGAGCAGTTCTTC.